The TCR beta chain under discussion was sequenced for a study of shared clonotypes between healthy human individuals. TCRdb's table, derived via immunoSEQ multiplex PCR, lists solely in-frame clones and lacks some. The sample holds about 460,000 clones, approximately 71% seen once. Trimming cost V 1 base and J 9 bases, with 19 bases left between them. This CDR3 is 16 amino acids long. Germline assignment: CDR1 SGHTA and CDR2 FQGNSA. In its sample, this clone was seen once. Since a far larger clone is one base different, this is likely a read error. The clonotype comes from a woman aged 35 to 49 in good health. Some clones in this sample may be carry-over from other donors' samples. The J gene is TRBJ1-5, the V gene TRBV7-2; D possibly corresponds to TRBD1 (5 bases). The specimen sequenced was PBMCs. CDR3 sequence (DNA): TGTGCCAGCAGCTTAGTCTTGGGGGGGAATAACCGGCCCCAGCATTTT. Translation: CASSLVLGGNNRPQHF. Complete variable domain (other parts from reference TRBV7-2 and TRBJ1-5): GAGVSQSPSNKVTEKGKDVELRCDPISGHTALYWYRQSLGQGLEFLIYFQGNSAPDKSGLPSDRFSAERTGGSVSTLTIQRTQQEDSAVYLCASSLVLGGNNRPQHFGDGTRLSIL.